This entry describes one T cell receptor beta chain. Antigen: not known. From roughly 20-30 mg of unsorted bulk tissue, DNA and RNA were co-extracted together. Enrolled patients were chronically infected with HBV and treatment-naive. These data come from a study of tumor-infiltrating lymphocytes in primary liver carcinoma. The CDR3 has 16 amino acids. CDR1 is SNHLY, CDR2 FYNNEI, per germline. V shed 10 bases and J 1 base; nucleotides not matched to a gene: 12. Study-level points and caveats: Tumor-adjacent and tumor-blood pairs shared a smaller degree of overlap than tumor region pairs. Roughly 7.5-25% of top clones, and no more, occurred in all five tumor regions.

The researchers produced TCR beta cDNA from 500 to 550 ng total RNA with a constant-region primer. Three nested multiplex PCR rounds of slightly modified ARM-PCR generated TCR beta libraries. The first two PCR rounds used TRBV1-TRBV30 primers with a Cbeta primer, roughly 10 cycles each. TCRdb ran MiXCR on the multiplex PCR reads and lists one entry per CDR3 protein. The sample consists of approximately 76,000 distinct CDR3 sequences, 71% of them appearing once. The J gene is TRBJ2-5, the V gene TRBV2, with TRBD2 matching over 10 bases. The source of this sequence is a woman between 55 and 75 years old with primary liver carcinoma and hepatitis B virus infection. The sample was liver tumor tissue from sampling region 4. The subset was: tumor region T4, right-lateral pole. The CDR3 region has the DNA TGTGCCAACGGGCGGAGACTAGCGGGTTTCCAAGAGACCCAGTACTTC. As protein: CANGRRLAGFQETQYF. Variable domain in full (rest from reference TRBV2 and TRBJ2-5): EPEVTQTPSHQVTQMGQEVILRCVPISNHLYFYWYRQILGQKVEFLVSFYNNEISEKSEIFDDQFSVERPDGSNFTLKIRSTKLEDSAMYFCANGRRLAGFQETQYFGPGTRLLVL.